This TCR beta chain was identified in a study of blood T cells in healthy people across ages (dated by TCRdb to between 2014 and 2017). Broadly, across the study: In model experiments, template switching captured roughly one uniquely barcoded TCR beta cDNA molecule for every two T cells. Age-related changes in TCR beta repertoire diversity were measured in the study by deep sequencing normalized with unique cDNA molecular identifiers. The donors were divided into four age groups: young (average around 15 years), middle-aged (approximately 41), aged (about 61) and long-lived (approximately 74). To avoid experimental bias, donors of different ages were spread randomly across the sequencing lanes. Two additional independent replicas of 1 million unique cDNA reads from the same blood draw were analyzed for two donors (one aged 18 to 30 and one aged 80 or older).

As encoded in the germline V gene, CDR1 is SGHTA while CDR2 is FQGTGA. Unmatched junction bases come to 7, with V trimmed by 4 bases and J by 5 bases. From the cysteine up to the phenylalanine, the CDR3 has a length of 15 residues. The DNA shown is the 45-base CDR3, in frame from base 1. Library preparation was by 5' RACE. The sample was run on an Illumina HiSeq 2500. A second about 7 to 12 cycle PCR used a sample-barcoded 5' primer and a J-beta primer mix. A unique molecular identifier was introduced onto each TCR beta cDNA molecule by a template-switch 5' adaptor carrying 12 random nucleotides. At least 2.5 million CDR3-containing paired-end reads were obtained from each sample. First-strand cDNA synthesis was performed from all RNA using the Mint cDNA synthesis kit, with priming by a TRBC-specific oligonucleotide. Following uracil-DNA glycosylase treatment, all cDNA underwent a first 18-cycle PCR with the universal primers M1SS and BC2_uni_R. The study's own analysis went as follows. Each sample was normalized by randomly selecting 1 million high-quality reads, each carrying a distinct molecular identifier. Instead of being binned into consensus sequences, reads with shared molecular identifiers were discarded. MiTCR, run with a Q25 quality threshold and the strictest error-elimination algorithm, handled CDR3 identification, clonotype clustering and error correction. A nonparametric unseen species model with Euler transformation was used to estimate lower-bound total TCR beta diversity. TCRdb's own reprocessing of the public reads used fastp at Q25 and MiXCR and kept productive beta chains. One record per CDR3 amino acid sequence lists the most common genes and DNA. These V and J calls rely on TCRdb rather than the paper's analysis. Here the sample has approximately 790,000 distinct CDR3 sequences; approximately 65% occur a single time. The top ten constitute roughly a quarter of the sample.

The full study reports these points: Compared with the aged group, the long-lived group had more naive CD4+ T cells, fewer expanded clones and increased TCR diversity, suggesting age selection. As age increased, observed TCR beta diversity per million T cells dropped in a roughly linear way, and a significant reduction was already evident by age roughly 40. A strong correlation was found between observed TCR beta diversity and the percentage of naive T cells measured by flow cytometry. Since profiling was done on bulk unsorted PBMCs, naive and antigen-experienced compartments could not be conclusively compared. Estimates of total diversity based on one million sequenced T cells were regarded as lower bounds and as underestimates. Donor CMV infection status was unknown, potentially confounding age-related changes in expanded clonotypes.

This clonotype was detected only a few times. The antigen it binds to is not known. Per-nucleotide qualities are absent, and no much larger clonotype sits a single base away. Donors were a few dozen systemically healthy Caucasian individuals from Russia aged roughly 6 to 90 years. Each donor gave ten milliliters of peripheral blood, drawn into EDTA-treated Vacutainer tubes. Ficoll-Paque density-gradient centrifugation was used to isolate PBMCs, with at least 6.5 million per sample. Trizol reagent was used to extract total RNA from the PBMCs, yielding at least 5.5 micrograms per sample. For every donor, an aliquot of PBMCs went through flow cytometry to measure the percentages of naive CD45RAhigh/CD27high T cells.

The clonotype was recovered from a man aged 30 to 45 in good health. The rearrangement joined TRBV7-3 to TRBJ2-1; 8 bases in the middle match TRBD1. The sample was blood. The sequenced DNA: TGTGCCAGCAGCTCGTCGGGGACAGGCCACAATGAGCAGTTCTTC. This gives the protein CASSSSGTGHNEQFF.